The 32 T cell receptor beta chains given below trace back to one sample, sequenced in a study of cytomegalovirus exposure and HLA in healthy donors. PCR was performed using 60 Vbeta and 13 Jbeta primers. The protocol was immunoSEQ multiplex PCR, while the TCRdb copy is restricted to in-frame clones and leaves out a portion. The repertoire holds about 160,000 clones, with 70% to 80% as singletons. Material: PBMCs. The receptors here all came from a human donor in good health.

V gene TRBV7-9 combines with J gene TRBJ1-6; D gene unclear. With 5 bases removed from V and 19 bases from J, the gap between germline ends came to 15 bases. Germline CDR1 is SEHNR and CDR2 is FQNEAQ (reference sequence). The CDR3 is 11 amino acids. DNA for the CDR3: TGTGCCAGCAGCGTGGGCCAGCTGACACACTTT. Translation gives CASSVGQLTHF.

The chain carries TRBV29-1 and TRBJ2-1; weak D call: TRBD1 (6 bases). Per the germline V gene, CDR1 is SQVTM and CDR2 is ANQGSEA. The CDR3 is 16 residues long. The germline V and J ends were trimmed by 7 bases and 4 bases, with 23 bases remaining between them. In DNA form, the CDR3 reads TGCAGCGCGACCCGGAGCCTCAGGGGAATTTACAATGAGCAGTTCTTC. Its protein is CSATRSLRGIYNEQFF.

The rearrangement links TRBV4-3 to TRBJ2-7; 7 bases align to TRBD1. The CDR3 spans 16 residues. The germline V gene encodes CDR1 LGHNA and CDR2 YSLEER. V dropped 0 bases and J dropped 2; count of bases not matched to a gene: 7. For the CDR3, the DNA is TGCGCCAGCAGCCAAGAAACAGGGGAAACTACCTACGAGCAGTACTTC. Its translation: CASSQETGETTYEQYF.

This sequence joins TRBV13 and TRBJ2-7, with D perhaps matching TRBD2 (5 bases). The V end was cut by 3 bases, the J end by 4 bases, with 16 bases between. The CDR3 length is 15 residues. Germline V gives CDR1 PRHDT, CDR2 FYEKMQ (reference sequence). This chain's CDR3 is CASSFTGNSVYEQYF. The CDR3 DNA reads TGTGCCAGCAGCTTCACGGGGAACAGCGTGTACGAGCAGTACTTC. Drawing the rest from reference TRBV13 and TRBJ2-7, the complete variable domain is AAGVIQSPRHLIKEKRETATLKCYPIPRHDTVYWYQQGPGQDPQFLISFYEKMQSDKGSIPDRFSAQQFSDYHSELNMSSLELGDSALYFCASSFTGNSVYEQYFGPGTRLTVT.

The chain couples TRBV28 to TRBJ2-7; 10 bases line up with TRBD1. Trimming removed 4 bases from V and 6 bases from J; junction bases left unmatched: 6. The CDR3 extends over 14 amino acids. Germline CDR1 reads MDHEN; CDR2 reads SYDVKM. CDR3: CASSSGTGVREQYF. The CDR3 coding sequence is TGTGCCAGCAGTTCCGGGACAGGGGTTCGCGAGCAGTACTTC.

This clone was seen a handful of times. The junction departs from the called germline gene at one end, perhaps through a read error. The chain joins TRBV5-4 to TRBJ1-2, with TRBD1 as a possible D gene (6 bases). Germline V lookup: CDR1 SGHNT, CDR2 YYREEE (reference sequence). There are 14 residues in the CDR3. CDR3 nucleotide sequence: TGTGCCAGCAGCTTGAGGGGCAGGGGCTATGGCTACCCCTTC. The encoded protein is CASSLRGRGYGYPF.

The chain combines TRBV6-5 with TRBJ2-7, with a weak D call TRBD1 (6 bases). The germline V gene has CDR1 MNHEY and CDR2 SVGAGI. The V end lost 5 bases, the J end lost 0 bases, and 11 bases lay between the germline ends. This CDR3 has 14 residues. The CDR3 sequence is CASSPRGHSYEQYF. CDR3 DNA: TGTGCCAGCAGTCCCAGGGGACACTCCTACGAGCAGTACTTC.

V and J are TRBV6-1 and TRBJ1-3, with a weak D call TRBD1 (5 bases). The germline V gene encodes CDR1 MNHNS and CDR2 SASEGT. This CDR3 contains 12 residues. Trimming took 3 bases from V and 9 from J, leaving 9 bases between them. The chain's CDR3 is CASSEEQATIYF. In DNA, the CDR3 is TGTGCCAGCAGTGAGGAACAGGCCACCATATATTTT.

This chain joins TRBV14 and TRBJ2-1; possibly TRBD2 for D (6 bases). The V end lost 1 base, the J end lost 9 bases, and 7 bases lay between the germline ends. There are 12 residues in the CDR3. Germline CDR1 SGHDN, CDR2 FVKESK. As DNA, the CDR3 is TGTGCCAGCAGCCAAGGGCGGGGTGAGCAGTTCTTC. It is translated as CASSQGRGEQFF.

The V and J genes are TRBV6-6 and TRBJ1-5, with D possibly being TRBD1 (5 bases). Germline values: CDR1 MNHNY, CDR2 SVGAGI (reference sequence). This CDR3 region has 13 residues. V gave up 8 bases and J gave up 3 bases, with 11 bases separating them. CDR3 sequence (DNA): TGTGCCAGCTGGGACTTGTCCAATCAGCCCCAGCATTTT. Translation: CASWDLSNQPQHF.

This clone has only a few counts. The chain uses TRBV6-1 and TRBJ2-7; perhaps TRBD2 as D (6 bases). V was pared by 11 bases and J by 2 bases, with 19 bases between. Per germline, CDR1 MNHNS and CDR2 SASEGT. The CDR3 is 14 amino acids. Here the CDR3 reads CAGRDPLTPYEQYF. In nucleotides, the CDR3 is TGTGCCGGGCGGGACCCCCTAACGCCCTACGAGCAGTACTTC.

The V gene is TRBV10-2, the J gene TRBJ2-7; D ambiguous. CDR3 length: 16 residues. V shed 7 bases and J shed 2 bases, with 21 bases lying between them. Germline CDR1 WSHSY, CDR2 SAAADI. CDR3 nucleotides: TGCGCCAGCACGGTCACTCCAGCGATCGAAGCCTACGAGCAGTACTTC. Its translation: CASTVTPAIEAYEQYF.

This clone was seen a handful of times. V is TRBV6-1 and J is TRBJ2-7, with 12 bases fitting TRBD2. The junction had 6 bases not matched to a gene; V was cut back by 6 bases and J by 3 bases. This CDR3 is built from 15 residues. Germline CDR1 MNHNS, CDR2 SASEGT. The CDR3 sequence is CASRPSGGAFYEQYF. The CDR3 DNA reads as TGTGCCAGCAGACCTAGCGGGGGGGCCTTCTACGAGCAGTACTTC.

The chain links TRBV7-2 to TRBJ2-2, with 9 bases identical to TRBD2. Per germline, CDR1 SGHTA and CDR2 FQGNSA. CDR3 length: 17 residues. The trim removed 1 base at V and 7 bases at J, leaving 10 bases unmatched. The CDR3 here is CASSLVGPGLAGGELFF. CDR3 DNA sequence: TGTGCCAGCAGCTTAGTGGGGCCGGGACTAGCTGGCGGGGAGCTGTTTTTT. Using reference TRBV7-2 and TRBJ2-2 for the parts outside the CDR3, the full variable domain is GAGVSQSPSNKVTEKGKDVELRCDPISGHTALYWYRQSLGQGLEFLIYFQGNSAPDKSGLPSDRFSAERTGGSVSTLTIQRTQQEDSAVYLCASSLVGPGLAGGELFFGEGSRLTVL.

Worth noting for this clone: Other DNA sequences in this sample translate to the same CDR3. The gene calls are TRBV5-6 and TRBJ1-1; D might be TRBD1 (5 bases). The V gene lost 4 bases and the J gene lost 11 bases, with 18 bases spanning the gap. In germline, CDR1 is SGHDT, CDR2 YYEEEE. This CDR3 is 13 amino acids long. The DNA for the CDR3 is TGTGCCAGCAGCCCGGGTAGGGGCCCACTGGCTTTCTTT. Protein sequence: CASSPGRGPLAFF.

The chain carries TRBV19 and TRBJ2-3; TRBD2 might be the D (6 bases). The CDR3 is 16 amino acids. Trimming removed 2 bases at V and 4 bases at J, with 16 bases between. The germline CDR1 and CDR2 sequences are LNHDA and SQIVND (reference sequence). CDR3: CASSITWGVAADTQYF. The CDR3 nucleotides are TGTGCCAGTAGTATAACTTGGGGGGTAGCGGCAGATACGCAGTATTTT.

In DNA, the CDR3 is TGTGCCATCAGCCTACCGGGACAGGGGGCGGACTATGGCTACACCTTC. Protein product: CAISLPGQGADYGYTF. V and J are TRBV10-3 and TRBJ1-2; 12 nucleotides agree with TRBD1. The CDR3 spans 16 residues. The junction had 8 bases not matched to a gene; V was cut back by 6 bases and J by 3 bases. Germline V gene lookup returns CDR1 ENHRY and CDR2 SYGVKD.

The chain links TRBV5-1 to TRBJ2-3; 11 bases line up with TRBD2. V was clipped by 4 bases and J by 2 bases; unmatched bases: 9. This CDR3 region has 17 residues. CDR1 is SGHRS and CDR2 is YFSETQ in the germline V gene. CDR3 residues: CASSIGLAGLNTDTQYF. CDR3 in DNA: TGCGCCAGCAGCATAGGACTAGCGGGCCTCAACACAGATACGCAGTATTTT.

The gene calls are TRBV18 and TRBJ2-7, with 8 nucleotides matching TRBD2. There are 14 residues in the CDR3. Germline V gene lookup returns CDR1 KGHSH and CDR2 LQKENI. Unmatched junction bases numbered 9, after V lost 6 bases and J lost 5 bases. This chain's CDR3 is CASSRREGGDEQYF. As DNA, the CDR3 is TGTGCCAGCTCGCGCCGGGAGGGCGGCGACGAGCAGTACTTC.

The chain carries TRBV6-1 and TRBJ1-3; D gene unclear. Looked up from germline, CDR1 is MNHNS and CDR2 is SASEGT. The CDR3 covers 13 residues. V was pared by 3 bases and J by 0 bases, with 3 bases between. CDR3 residues: CASSDNSGNTIYF. The CDR3 DNA sequence: TGTGCCAGCAGTGACAACTCTGGAAACACCATATATTTT.

The V gene is TRBV18, the J gene TRBJ1-2; D not resolved. The V gene's germline CDR1 is KGHSH and CDR2 LQKENI. V lost 5 bases to trimming and J lost 3 bases, with 10 bases between them. The CDR3 extends over 13 amino acids. CDR3 DNA sequence: TGTGCCAGCTCATCGGGATACGACTATGGCTACACCTTC. Residues: CASSSGYDYGYTF.

The chain links TRBV7-8 to TRBJ1-5; D unresolved. CDR3 length equals 17 residues. The germline V gene encodes CDR1 SGHVS and CDR2 FQNEAQ. Trimming took 6 bases from V and 5 from J, leaving 23 bases between them. Here the CDR3 DNA reads TGTGCCAGCAGTTCCCGCTACGGGGTAGCCAAGGATCAGCCCCAGCATTTT. Its protein product is CASSSRYGVAKDQPQHF.

This rearrangement joins TRBV4-1 to TRBJ1-2; 8 positions match TRBD1. Trimming removed 2 bases from V and 4 bases from J; junction bases left unmatched: 3. CDR1 is MGHRA, CDR2 YSYEKL, per germline. This CDR3 region has 14 residues. The CDR3 DNA follows: TGCGCCAGCAGCCAACTCGGGACAGGCTATGGCTACACCTTC. It translates to CASSQLGTGYGYTF.

This chain joins TRBV7-8 and TRBJ1-6, with TRBD1 as a possible D gene (5 bases). Trimming took off 4 bases at V and 11 bases at J, with 12 bases between the two ends. The CDR3 extends over 13 amino acids. Germline V gives CDR1 SGHVS, CDR2 FQNEAQ. CDR3 in amino acids: CASSSDRDTPLHF. The DNA for the CDR3 is TGTGCCAGCAGCTCCGACAGAGATACACCCCTCCACTTT.

The chain carries TRBV5-1 and TRBJ2-1; 8 nucleotides align to TRBD2. Germline CDR1 SGHRS, CDR2 YFSETQ. J was trimmed by 4 bases and V by 1 base; bases with no gene match: 1. This CDR3 spans 14 amino acids. The CDR3 protein is CASSLTSGYNEQFF. In nucleotides, the CDR3 is TGCGCCAGCAGCTTGACTAGCGGTTACAATGAGCAGTTCTTC.

This chain joins TRBV11-2 and TRBJ2-5; D may be TRBD2 (6 bases). Trimming removed 1 base from V and 4 bases from J, with 16 bases in between. Germline assignment: CDR1 SGHAT and CDR2 FQNNGV. CDR3 length: 16 residues. Written as DNA, the CDR3 is TGTGCCAGCAGCTTAGGAGGCATGGGAGGTATAGAGACCCAGTACTTC. It yields the protein CASSLGGMGGIETQYF.

The chain uses TRBV28 and TRBJ1-2, with D perhaps matching TRBD1 (6 bases). Trimming took 2 bases from V and 8 from J, leaving 12 bases between them. The CDR3 contains 13 residues. Germline V lookup: CDR1 MDHEN, CDR2 SYDVKM. CDR3 bases: TGTGCCAGCAGTTTACGGGGGGCGTGGGGCTACACCTTC. It codes for CASSLRGAWGYTF.

The V gene is TRBV7-2, the J gene TRBJ2-6; possibly TRBD2 for D (6 bases). From germline, CDR1 is SGHTA and CDR2 FQGNSA. Trimming left V 5 bases short and J 0 bases short, with 14 bases between. The CDR3 extends over 17 amino acids. The CDR3: CASSLLGGSSGANVLTF. The CDR3 nucleotides read TGTGCCAGCAGCCTCCTAGGAGGGAGCTCTGGGGCCAACGTCCTGACTTTC.

Points on this clone: A read error may produce the germline difference seen at one junction end. V gene TRBV7-9 combines with J gene TRBJ2-1; tentatively, D is TRBD1 (6 bases). The germline gives CDR1 SEHNR, CDR2 FQNEAQ (reference sequence). The CDR3 is 13 residues long. The CDR3: CSSSLDLGGEQFF. The DNA for the CDR3 is TGTTCCAGCAGCTTAGATCTAGGGGGAGAGCAGTTCTTC.

This chain uses TRBV28 with TRBJ2-7; a possible D gene is TRBD2 (5 bases). This CDR3 spans 12 amino acids. Trimming cost V 6 bases and J 4 bases, with 10 bases left between them. Germline V gene data show CDR1 as MDHEN and CDR2 as SYDVKM. CDR3 region: CASRPTGYEQYF. CDR3 nucleotides: TGTGCCAGCAGACCCACGGGGTACGAGCAGTACTTC.

The chain couples TRBV11-2 to TRBJ1-1; 9 bases line up with TRBD1. Germline V gene data show CDR1 as SGHAT and CDR2 as FQNNGV. This CDR3 has 13 amino acids. V dropped 0 bases and J dropped 11; count of bases not matched to a gene: 4. CDR3 residues: CASSLDRTGVAFF. Here the CDR3 DNA reads TGTGCCAGCAGCTTAGATCGGACAGGGGTGGCTTTCTTT.

The chain is built from TRBV11-2 and TRBJ2-7; possibly TRBD1 for D (5 bases). The CDR3 is 14 residues long. Germline lookup yields CDR1 SGHAT and CDR2 FQNNGV. The ends were cut back, 4 bases at V and 2 bases at J, with 12 bases in the middle. CDR3 protein: CASSYLTAPYEQYF. The DNA of the CDR3 is TGTGCCAGCAGCTACTTGACAGCTCCCTACGAGCAGTACTTC.